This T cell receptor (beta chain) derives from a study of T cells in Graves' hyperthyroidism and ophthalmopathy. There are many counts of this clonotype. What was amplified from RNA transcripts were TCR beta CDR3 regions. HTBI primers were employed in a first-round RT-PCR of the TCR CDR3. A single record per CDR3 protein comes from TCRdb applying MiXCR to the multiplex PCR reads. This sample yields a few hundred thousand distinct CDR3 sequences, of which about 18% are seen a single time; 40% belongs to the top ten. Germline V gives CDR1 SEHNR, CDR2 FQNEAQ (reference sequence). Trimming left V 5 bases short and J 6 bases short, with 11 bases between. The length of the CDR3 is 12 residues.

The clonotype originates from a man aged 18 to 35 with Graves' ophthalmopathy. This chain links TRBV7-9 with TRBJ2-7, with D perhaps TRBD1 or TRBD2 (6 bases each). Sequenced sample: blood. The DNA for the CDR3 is TGTGCCAGCAGCCAACGGGGGCTCGAGCAGTACTTC. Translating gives CASSQRGLEQYF.